The next 18 T cell receptor beta chains were all read from a single sample in a study of cytomegalovirus exposure and HLA in healthy donors. Both 60 Vbeta primers and 13 Jbeta primers went into the PCR. Sequencing used immunoSEQ multiplex PCR; TCRdb keeps in-frame clones, though not all of them. The table shows some 76,000 clones, with about 66% occurring only once. Sequences were obtained from PBMCs. The receptors derive from a man aged 55 to 70 in good health and CMV-seropositive.

This chain connects TRBV6-5 to TRBJ1-1, with TRBD1 as a possible D gene (5 bases). Deletions cut 0 bases from V and 3 bases from J, with 14 bases between. The CDR3 sequence is 16 residues long. The germline gives CDR1 MNHEY, CDR2 SVGAGI. The CDR3 here is CASSYSSSGGDTEAFF. The CDR3 DNA follows: TGTGCCAGCAGTTACTCGAGTTCCGGGGGGGACACTGAAGCTTTCTTT.

The chain recombines TRBV29-1 with TRBJ2-1; 9 positions agree with TRBD2. The junction had 1 base not matched to a gene; V was cut back by 1 base and J by 3 bases. CDR3 length: 14 amino acids. Germline-derived CDR1 and CDR2 are SQVTM and ANQGSEA. The CDR3 here is CSVEGLADYNEQFF. The CDR3 bases are TGCAGCGTTGAAGGACTAGCGGACTACAATGAGCAGTTCTTC.

The chain combines TRBV27 with TRBJ2-7; the match to TRBD1 covers 9 bases. Germline loops: CDR1 MNHEY, CDR2 SMNVEV (reference sequence). V lost 6 bases and J lost 4; bases outside the gene matches: 10. CDR3 length: 15 residues. DNA of the CDR3: TGTGCCAGCAGATCGGCCGGGACAGGGCCATACGAGCAGTACTTC. Its translation is CASRSAGTGPYEQYF.

This clone has only one observation. The CDR3 sequence: CASSSFGRNTDTQYF. As DNA, the CDR3 is TGTGCCAGCAGCTCCTTTGGGAGAAACACAGATACGCAGTATTTT. V is TRBV7-2 and J is TRBJ2-3; D might be TRBD2 (5 bases). Trimming took 4 bases from V and 2 from J, leaving 13 bases between them. This CDR3 is 15 amino acids long. From germline, CDR1 is SGHTA and CDR2 FQGNSA.

This chain connects TRBV6-5 to TRBJ2-5; a weak D match, TRBD2 (6 bases). CDR3 length: 13 residues. V lost 6 bases and J lost 1, with 9 bases in between. Germline values: CDR1 MNHEY, CDR2 SVGAGI. The CDR3 loop is CASRPGLQETQYF. The CDR3 bases are TGTGCCAGCAGACCGGGACTCCAAGAGACCCAGTACTTC.

This clone showed up just once. The rearrangement joins TRBV19 to TRBJ2-7; D unresolved. The germline CDR1 and CDR2 sequences are LNHDA and SQIVND (reference sequence). The V gene lost 3 bases and the J gene lost 0 bases, with 6 bases spanning the gap. This CDR3 spans 13 amino acids. The CDR3 sequence is CASSMSVSYEQYF. The CDR3 bases are TGTGCCAGTAGTATGTCCGTCTCCTACGAGCAGTACTTC.

The chain carries TRBV10-3 and TRBJ2-7, with 13 bases aligning to TRBD2. The CDR3 covers 17 residues. CDR1 is ENHRY, CDR2 SYGVKD, per germline. V lost 3 bases to trimming and J lost 2 bases; unmatched junction nucleotides: 7. DNA of the CDR3: TGTGCCATCAGTGACCCACAACTAGCGGGAGGGACCTACGAGCAGTACTTC. This encodes CAISDPQLAGGTYEQYF.

J is TRBJ2-1 and V is TRBV6-5, with D unclear. Trimming pared 4 bases from V and 5 bases from J, leaving 3 bases between. Looked up from germline, CDR1 is MNHEY and CDR2 is SVGAGI. The CDR3 is made up of 11 amino acids. CDR3 sequence: CASSSNNEQFF. CDR3 DNA sequence: TGTGCCAGCAGTTCAAACAATGAGCAGTTCTTC.

This chain joins TRBV7-2 and TRBJ2-7, with D possibly matching TRBD2 (6 bases). The germline V and J ends were trimmed by 5 bases and 7 bases, with 9 bases remaining between them. The CDR3 length is 11 residues. Germline V gives CDR1 SGHTA, CDR2 FQGNSA. CDR3 loop: CASSPGGEQYF. DNA for the CDR3: TGTGCCAGCAGCCCCGGGGGAGAGCAGTACTTC.

The chain carries TRBV27 and TRBJ2-7, with 9 bases matching TRBD1. V lost 7 bases to trimming and J lost 5 bases; unmatched junction nucleotides: 18. The CDR3 is 17 amino acids. Germline V gene lookup returns CDR1 MNHEY and CDR2 SMNVEV (reference sequence). The CDR3 reads CASIPSLGQGSLNEQYF. The CDR3 DNA follows: TGTGCCAGCATCCCGTCGCTGGGACAGGGCTCGTTAAACGAGCAGTACTTC.

V is TRBV7-9 and J is TRBJ2-5, with 9 bases that match TRBD1. The J call may be faulty, since TRBJ2-7 better matches the DNA end. Germline values: CDR1 SEHNR, CDR2 FQNEAQ (reference sequence). The CDR3 contains 16 residues. The CDR3 region has the DNA TGTGCCAGCAGCTTACCCGGGACAGGGAACCCCTACGAGCAGTACTTC. Encoded protein: CASSLPGTGNPYEQYF.

V gene TRBV2 combines with J gene TRBJ2-5, with 7 positions matching TRBD1. From germline, CDR1 is SNHLY and CDR2 FYNNEI. This CDR3 region has 16 residues. The ends lost 2 bases at V and 1 base at J; junction bases unmatched: 7. The CDR3 DNA follows: TGTGCCAGCAGTGAAACAGGGGTCTATTCCCAAGAGACCCAGTACTTC. Amino acid sequence: CASSETGVYSQETQYF.

The chain combines TRBV14 with TRBJ1-4; D possibly corresponds to TRBD1 (6 bases). The germline V gene has CDR1 SGHDN and CDR2 FVKESK. The CDR3 totals 14 residues. The germline V and J ends were trimmed by 2 bases and 2 bases, with 6 bases remaining between them. DNA of the CDR3: TGTGCCAGCAGCCAACAGGGGACTAATGAAAAACTGTTTTTT. Translation gives CASSQQGTNEKLFF.

The rearrangement uses TRBV7-8 and TRBJ1-5, with D perhaps matching TRBD1 (6 bases). V lost 4 bases and J lost 5, with 18 bases in between. Looked up from germline, CDR1 is SGHVS and CDR2 is FQNEAQ. The CDR3 spans 16 residues. CDR3 sequence reads: CASSSPRGGADQPQHF. DNA of the CDR3: TGTGCCAGCAGCTCCCCGCGGGGGGGGGCCGATCAGCCCCAGCATTTT.

V usage is TRBV18 and J usage is TRBJ2-1; 12 positions match TRBD2. In germline, CDR1 is KGHSH, CDR2 LQKENI. With V trimmed by 3 bases and J by 4 bases, 13 bases remained unmatched. The CDR3 contains 19 residues. CDR3: CASSPVRSSGRAGYNEQFF. The CDR3, as DNA: TGTGCCAGCTCACCTGTTCGGTCTAGCGGGAGGGCCGGATACAATGAGCAGTTCTTC.

The chain joins TRBV7-2 to TRBJ1-6; the match to TRBD1 covers 8 bases. V gave up 1 base and J gave up 4 bases; unmatched junction bases: 6. This CDR3 is built from 17 residues. Germline values: CDR1 SGHTA, CDR2 FQGNSA. CDR3 nucleotide sequence: TGTGCCAGCAGCTTAGGGACAGGGCGCAAGTATAATTCACCCCTCCACTTT. Translated: CASSLGTGRKYNSPLHF.

The V gene is TRBV28, the J gene TRBJ2-7, with D possibly TRBD2 on 6 matching bases. CDR1 is MDHEN and CDR2 is SYDVKM in the germline V gene. This CDR3 contains 14 residues. V lost 7 bases, J lost 5 bases, and 18 bases lay in between. The CDR3 nucleotides read TGTGCCAGCACCAAGGCGGGACGTTGGAACGAGCAGTACTTC. Translated, it gives CASTKAGRWNEQYF.

This clone showed up just a few times. Here the CDR3 reads CASSLAGGSEKLFF. The CDR3 coding sequence is TGTGCCAGCAGCTTAGCGGGCGGGAGTGAAAAACTGTTTTTT. This chain uses TRBV7-6 with TRBJ1-4; no reliable D call. V gave up 0 bases and J gave up 7 bases, with 9 bases separating them. Germline lookup yields CDR1 SGHVS and CDR2 FNYEAQ. CDR3 length equals 14 residues.